The rows below give T cell receptor beta chains drawn from one sample of a study of cytomegalovirus exposure and HLA in healthy donors. Sequencing used immunoSEQ multiplex PCR; TCRdb keeps in-frame clones, though not all of them. The data contain roughly 180,000 clones, over 70% of them singletons. The sequenced sample was PBMCs. Source of these receptors: a man younger than 40 in good health and CMV-seropositive. Both conserved end residues are part of each CDR3.

v_call	j_call	cdr3_aa
TRBV6-5	TRBJ2-1	CASSWGHNEQFF
TRBV5-6	TRBJ1-5	CASSRTGSYSNQPQHF
TRBV18	TRBJ2-5	CASSPPFGRAQETQYF
TRBV27	TRBJ1-6	CASSSRQGAGFWSPLHF
TRBV7-2	TRBJ1-2	CASSLVAGSTYGYTF
TRBV6-6	TRBJ1-4	CASSLGQYEKLFF
TRBV30	TRBJ1-4	CAWSVLGEKLFF
TRBV30	TRBJ2-1	CAWAGLAGSYNEQFF
TRBV10-3	TRBJ1-1	CAISEFRYPRYQAFF
TRBV14	TRBJ2-2	CASSQLTSGRTTGELFF
TRBV5-1	TRBJ1-1	CASSSAASLRSTEAFF
TRBV6-1	TRBJ2-3	CASSAGGLAGGITDTQYF
TRBV6-6	TRBJ2-4	CASSYTSPSGGDIQYF
TRBV9	TRBJ2-1	CASSVVSGGYNEQFF
TRBV29-1	TRBJ2-5	CSVDGQGRSEETQYF
TRBV27	TRBJ2-5	CASSLTITQETQYF
TRBV19	TRBJ2-1	CASADYEQFF
TRBV6-4	TRBJ1-2	CASKPLTGSYGYTF
TRBV19	TRBJ2-3	CASTLQGTGTDTQYF
TRBV27	TRBJ1-6	CASRRGSGALHF
TRBV12-5	TRBJ2-7	CASGCWFCTPKPDPYEQYF
TRBV29-1	TRBJ1-2	CSVQRGAFGYGYTF
TRBV5-1	TRBJ1-5	CASSYGTGNNQPQHF
TRBV9	TRBJ2-7	CASSRLAGGYEQYF
TRBV2	TRBJ1-2	CASSDRRGRGYTF
TRBV9	TRBJ1-5	CASSVALLEDSNQPQHF
TRBV30	TRBJ2-3	CAWSTSGTTDTQYF
TRBV9	TRBJ1-1	CASSPFSTNTEAFF
TRBV28	TRBJ2-1	CASSKRDPTIFHNYNEQFF
TRBV28	TRBJ2-4	CASSNPTGAPIQYF
TRBV4-1	TRBJ2-1	CASSQPGQGKYEQFF
TRBV19	TRBJ1-1	CASSSRRGNTEAFF
TRBV6-4	TRBJ2-1	CASSDSASGGNNEQFF
TRBV5-4	TRBJ2-2	CASSSELALGELFF
TRBV13	TRBJ2-7	CASSLVDLGGEQYF
TRBV27	TRBJ2-1	CASSLWGRQGASYNEQFF
TRBV13	TRBJ1-4	CASSLRAGDEKLFF
TRBV9	TRBJ1-1	CASSTQGMNTEAFF
TRBV6-1	TRBJ2-7	CASSWDREGEQYF
TRBV7-9	TRBJ1-1	CASSRPRQGAEGDTEAFF